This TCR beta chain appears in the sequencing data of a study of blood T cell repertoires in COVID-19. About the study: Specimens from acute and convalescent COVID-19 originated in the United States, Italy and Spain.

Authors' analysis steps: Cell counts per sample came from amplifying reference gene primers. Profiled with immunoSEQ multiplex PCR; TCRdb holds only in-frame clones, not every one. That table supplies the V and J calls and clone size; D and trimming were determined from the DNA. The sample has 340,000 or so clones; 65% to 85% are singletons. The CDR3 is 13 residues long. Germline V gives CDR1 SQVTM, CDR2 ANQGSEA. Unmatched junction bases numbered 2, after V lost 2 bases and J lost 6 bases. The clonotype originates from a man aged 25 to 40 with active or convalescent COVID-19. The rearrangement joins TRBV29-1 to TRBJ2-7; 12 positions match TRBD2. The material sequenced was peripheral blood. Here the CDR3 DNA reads TGCAGCGTTGAACTAGCGGGAGGGGGCGAGCAGTACTTC. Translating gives CSVELAGGGEQYF.